These 14 T cell receptor beta chains were all obtained from the same sample, sequenced in a study of breast tumors, draining lymph nodes, adjacent tissues. Axillary draining lymph nodes of breast cancer patients supplied the node samples. TCRdb used MiXCR to reprocess the multiplex PCR reads, holding one entry per CDR3 protein. The table has some 140,000 distinct CDR3 sequences, 21% seen once. What was sequenced was axillary lymph node tissue. Receptors were obtained from a female donor with breast cancer. Some clones in this sample may be carry-over from other donors' samples.

The chain links TRBV5-4 to TRBJ2-5, with 10 bases matching TRBD2. V trimming: 3 bases; J trimming: 4 bases; junction bases outside the gene matches: 9. The CDR3 sequence is 16 residues long. The germline gives CDR1 SGHNT, CDR2 YYREEE (reference sequence). CDR3 DNA sequence: TGTGCCAGCAGCTCCACGTCTAGCGGGAGACTAGAGACCCAGTACTTC. Translated, it gives CASSSTSSGRLETQYF.

A few counts support this clonotype. This chain uses TRBV7-9 with TRBJ1-2; TRBD1 aligns across 8 bases. With V trimmed by 5 bases and J by 1 base, 9 bases remained unmatched. This CDR3 comprises 16 residues. Germline CDR1 is SEHNR and CDR2 is FQNEAQ (reference sequence). This chain's CDR3 is CASSPGTGYSNYGYTF. In DNA, the CDR3 is TGTGCCAGCAGCCCCGGGACAGGCTACAGTAACTATGGCTACACCTTC. Full variable domain (missing parts from reference TRBV7-9 and TRBJ1-2): DTGVSQNPRHKITKRGQNVTFRCDPISEHNRLYWYRQTLGQGPEFLTYFQNEAQLEKSRLLSDRFSAERPKGSFSTLEIQRTEQGDSAMYLCASSPGTGYSNYGYTFGSGTRLTVV.

Concerning this clonotype itself: This may be a read error, as it is one base from a much larger clone. This chain connects TRBV2 to TRBJ1-5; possibly TRBD1 for D (5 bases). V lost 8 bases to trimming and J lost 2 bases, with 10 bases between them. The CDR3 length is 13 residues. Germline V gene data show CDR1 as SNHLY and CDR2 as FYNNEI. This CDR3 reads CASRGDRNQPQHF. The CDR3 coding sequence is TGTGCCAGCCGGGGGGACCGCAATCAGCCCCAGCATTTT.

This clonotype was picked up many times. The chain uses TRBV28 and TRBJ2-7; 7 bases agree with TRBD1. The CDR3 contains 14 residues. The trim removed 5 bases at V and 3 bases at J, leaving 7 bases unmatched. In germline, CDR1 is MDHEN, CDR2 SYDVKM. The CDR3 sequence is CASSPPGQSYEQYF. The CDR3 bases are TGTGCCAGCAGTCCTCCGGGACAGAGCTACGAGCAGTACTTC.

This clonotype was observed many times. The rearrangement links TRBV5-1 to TRBJ1-5; D is unclear. CDR3 length equals 17 residues. CDR1 is SGHRS and CDR2 is YFSETQ in the germline V gene. Trimming took off 4 bases at V and 6 bases at J, with 23 bases between the two ends. The CDR3 DNA sequence: TGCGCCAGCAGCCACTTTACGACCCCGAAACATGGTCAGCCCCAGCATTTT. Its protein product is CASSHFTTPKHGQPQHF.

This clonotype was counted at least ten times. V usage is TRBV4-2 and J usage is TRBJ2-7; 8 bases are a match to TRBD1. The CDR3 is made up of 13 amino acids. Germline CDR1 and CDR2: LGHNA and YNFKEQ. Losses at the gene ends were 2 bases for V and 5 bases for J; bases not matched to a gene: 2. The CDR3 sequence is CASSQPGGHEQYF. DNA of the CDR3: TGTGCCAGCAGCCAACCAGGGGGCCACGAGCAGTACTTC.

There are many counts of this clonotype. The chain employs TRBV19 and TRBJ2-7; 7 nucleotides match TRBD2. The CDR3 covers 15 residues. The J segment lost 4 bases and the V segment lost 5 bases, leaving 11 bases of the junction unmatched. Germline CDR1 reads LNHDA; CDR2 reads SQIVND (reference sequence). The CDR3 bases are TGTGCCAGTAGTCCAGCAGGGACTATGGCTTACGAGCAGTACTTC. Translated, it gives CASSPAGTMAYEQYF.

There are a few counts of this clonotype. The V and J genes are TRBV11-3 and TRBJ2-2; no definite D call. The CDR3 is 12 amino acids. Trimming took 0 bases from V and 6 from J, leaving 2 bases between them. Germline V gives CDR1 SGHNT, CDR2 YENEEA. CDR3 sequence (DNA): TGTGCCAGCAGCTTAGAAGCCGGGGAGCTGTTTTTT. Translation gives CASSLEAGELFF.

This clonotype was seen many times. CDR3: CASSTGSWGNTIYF. The DNA of the CDR3 is TGTGCCAGCAGCACAGGGTCTTGGGGAAACACCATATATTTT. V and J are TRBV6-6 and TRBJ1-3; D is possibly TRBD1 (6 bases). The CDR3 runs 14 residues. The V end was cut by 6 bases, the J end by 4 bases, with 13 bases between. Germline assignment: CDR1 MNHNY and CDR2 SVGAGI (reference sequence).

Regarding this clonotype: Given a much more abundant clone one base away, this may be a read error. The chain employs TRBV2 and TRBJ2-7, with 11 positions matching TRBD1. The CDR3 has 12 amino acids. From germline, CDR1 is SNHLY and CDR2 FYNNEI. V lost 11 bases, J lost 5 bases, and 5 bases stayed unmatched. The CDR3 region has the DNA TGTGCCGGCGGACAGGGGGCCAACGAGCAGTACTTC. This translates into CAGGQGANEQYF.

This clonotype was seen many times. V is TRBV10-3 and J is TRBJ2-7; 14 bases are a match to TRBD2. The length of the CDR3 is 15 residues. Trimming took 6 bases from V and 7 from J; bases not matched to a gene: 8. Germline CDR1 is ENHRY and CDR2 is SYGVKD. The CDR3 DNA is TGTGCCATCAGGACTAGCGGGAGGGCCGCAAATGAGCAGTACTTC. The encoded protein is CAIRTSGRAANEQYF.

This clonotype was observed many times. The chain links TRBV7-6 to TRBJ1-5; tentatively, D is TRBD1 (5 bases). The CDR3 runs to 14 residues. Germline V gene sequence: CDR1 SGHVS, CDR2 FNYEAQ. The V end lost 0 bases, the J end lost 2 bases, and 5 bases lay between the germline ends. The CDR3 reads CASSLAGGNQPQHF. CDR3 nucleotides: TGTGCCAGCAGCTTAGCGGGGGGCAATCAGCCCCAGCATTTT.

This clonotype has a count of ten or more. The CDR3, as DNA: TGCAGCGTTGCTGGGGGCACAGCTCAGCCCCAGCATTTT. Its translation is CSVAGGTAQPQHF. The J gene is TRBJ1-5, the V gene TRBV29-1; weak D call: TRBD1 (6 bases). Germline V gene sequence: CDR1 SQVTM, CDR2 ANQGSEA. V was cut by 4 bases and J by 6 bases, with 13 bases left in between. This CDR3 contains 13 residues.

This clonotype has at least ten counts. The rearrangement joins TRBV12-3 or TRBV12-4 to TRBJ2-7; 9 bases map to TRBD2. Germline trimming cut 4 bases from V and 1 base from J; bases unmatched to any gene: 5. This CDR3 comprises 15 residues. In DNA, the CDR3 is TGTGCCAGCAGTTCCCCGACTAGCGGATCCTACGAGCAGTACTTC. It encodes CASSSPTSGSYEQYF.